The sequence of this TCR beta chain was determined in a study of vaccination effects on CD4 cells after COVID-19. Overall study findings and caveats: The vaccine-induced clones of healthy vaccinees included only 1 of 255 that cross-reacted with common cold coronaviruses.

The table came from immunoSEQ multiplex PCR; TCRdb's copy has only in-frame clones and leaves some out. This sample has just over 20,000 clones, with about 70% found just once. Ahead of sequencing, the ViraFEST assay grew antigen-specific CD4+ T cells using viral peptide pools. With around ten days of culture completed, CD4+ T cells were isolated. No vaccinee had earlier SARS-CoV-2 infection, and nucleocapsid antibodies were negative. Germline V gene sequence: CDR1 MRHNA, CDR2 SNTAGT. The length of the CDR3 is 14 residues. V was trimmed by 6 bases and J by 4 bases, leaving 15 bases between them. This clone was counted a single time. Its antigen is not identified.

Sequenced material: CD4+ T cells from PBMCs cultured with HCoV-229E spike peptides, taken before COVID-19 vaccination. This TCR came from a human donor who received a COVID-19 vaccine. The rearrangement uses TRBV6-4 and TRBJ1-2; no clear D. The CDR3 sequence is CASSDRGGSYGYTF. For the CDR3, the DNA is TGTGCCAGCAGCGACCGCGGCGGGAGCTATGGCTACACCTTC.